This TCR beta chain stems from a study of early T cells in non-severe SARS-CoV-2 infection. Study-level background: Chains stayed unpaired after sequencing of bulk RNA from unsorted whole blood.

Attachment of unique molecular identifiers was made to individual cDNA molecules. TCRdb reprocessed the 5' RACE reads with MiXCR, giving one entry per CDR3 protein. The table has some 80,000 distinct CDR3 sequences, around 15% seen once. General study findings and limits: VDJdb matching, biased toward anti-spike CD8 responses, missed private and CD4 specificities.

After removal of 2 bases from V and 1 base from J, the junction contained 10 bases not matched to a gene. From germline, CDR1 is DFQATT and CDR2 SNEGSKA (reference sequence). The CDR3 spans 17 residues. This clonotype has a handful of counts. Its target is unknown. V and J are TRBV20-1 and TRBJ2-3; 9 nucleotides align to TRBD2. The sequence came from an adult who was a healthcare worker with PCR-confirmed SARS-CoV-2 infection or an uninfected control (not recorded which). Sequencing was performed on whole blood. Here the CDR3 DNA reads TGCAGTGCTAGAACGAGCGGGGGGCGCTCGGGCACAGATACGCAGTATTTT. It translates to CSARTSGGRSGTDTQYF.